Listed below are T cell receptor beta chains from one sample, sequenced in a study of CD8+ T cells in alopecia areata. The protocol was immunoSEQ multiplex PCR, while the TCRdb copy is restricted to in-frame clones and leaves out a portion. The profile shows 95,000 to 110,000 clones, less than 90% of them singletons. The sample was CD8+ T cells sorted from blood, taken at week 24, from a patient treated with tofacitinib. Every receptor here comes from a human donor with alopecia areata. CDR3s include the opening cysteine and the closing phenylalanine or tryptophan. A D gene is named only where the DNA matches it firmly. Only part of the rows carry a size: once, few, many, or a class if the clone is expanded.

clone size,D gene,J gene,V gene,CDR3 DNA,CDR3 protein
once,TRBD2,TRBJ2-7,TRBV9,TGTGCCAGCAGTACTAGCGGGGGGCCCTACGAGCAGTACTTC,CASSTSGGPYEQYF
-,-,TRBJ2-1,TRBV19,TGTGCCAGTAGTGTAGGAGTGGGCGGGTACAATGAGCAGTTCTTC,CASSVGVGGYNEQFF
once,-,TRBJ2-7,TRBV13,TGTGCCAGCAGCTTCAACCCCTCCTACGAGCAGTACTTC,CASSFNPSYEQYF
-,TRBD1,TRBJ2-1,TRBV27,TGTGCCAGCAGTTTGACAGGGTACAATGAGCAGTTCTTC,CASSLTGYNEQFF
-,-,TRBJ2-7,TRBV2,TGTGCCAGCAGTGACGAGAGGGTCGAGCAGTACTTC,CASSDERVEQYF
-,-,TRBJ1-6,TRBV7-9,TGTGCCAGCAGCGCAACGAATTCACCCCTCCACTTT,CASSATNSPLHF
-,TRBD2,TRBJ2-1,TRBV29-1,TGCAGCGTCATAGCGGGGGTGTCCTACAATGAGCAGTTCTTC,CSVIAGVSYNEQFF
-,TRBD2,TRBJ2-1,TRBV7-6,TGTGCCAGCAGCCCCCTAGGTAGCGGGGGGGCTAATGAGCAGTTCTTC,CASSPLGSGGANEQFF
-,TRBD1,TRBJ1-4,TRBV29-1,TGCAGCGTTGAGAGGACAGGGCAAGGACTGTTTTTT,CSVERTGQGLFF
many,-,TRBJ2-7,TRBV7-9,TGTGCCAGCAGCCGAACGGCGGGCTACGAGCAGTACTTC,CASSRTAGYEQYF